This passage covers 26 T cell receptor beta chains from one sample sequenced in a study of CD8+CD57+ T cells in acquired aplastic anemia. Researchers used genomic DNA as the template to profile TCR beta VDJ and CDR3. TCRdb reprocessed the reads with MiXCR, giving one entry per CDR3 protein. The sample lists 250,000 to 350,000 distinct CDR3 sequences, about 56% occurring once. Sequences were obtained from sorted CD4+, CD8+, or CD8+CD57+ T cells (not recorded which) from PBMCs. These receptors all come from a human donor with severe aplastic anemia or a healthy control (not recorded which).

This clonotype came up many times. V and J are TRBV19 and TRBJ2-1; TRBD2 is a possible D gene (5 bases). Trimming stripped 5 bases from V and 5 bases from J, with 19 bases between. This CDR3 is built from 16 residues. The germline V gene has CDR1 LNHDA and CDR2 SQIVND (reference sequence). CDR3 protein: CASSARVASGNNEQFF. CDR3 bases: TGTGCCAGTAGTGCCCGAGTGGCCTCCGGGAACAATGAGCAGTTCTTC. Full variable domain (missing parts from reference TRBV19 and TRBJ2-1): DGGITQSPKYLFRKEGQNVTLSCEQNLNHDAMYWYRQDPGQGLRLIYYSQIVNDFQKGDIAEGYSVSREKKESFPLTVTSAQKNPTAFYLCASSARVASGNNEQFFGPGTRLTVL.

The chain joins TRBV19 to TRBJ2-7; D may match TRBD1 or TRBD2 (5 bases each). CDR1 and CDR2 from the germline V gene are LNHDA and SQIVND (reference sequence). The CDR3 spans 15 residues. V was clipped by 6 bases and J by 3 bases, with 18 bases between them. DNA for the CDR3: TGTGCCAGTAGACGGAGGCCCGAGACAGACTACGAGCAGTACTTC. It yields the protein CASRRRPETDYEQYF.

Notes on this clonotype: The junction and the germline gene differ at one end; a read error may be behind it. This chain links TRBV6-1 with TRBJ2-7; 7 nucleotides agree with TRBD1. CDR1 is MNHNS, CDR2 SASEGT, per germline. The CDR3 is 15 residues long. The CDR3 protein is CASSLHPGTVYEQCF. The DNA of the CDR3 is TGTGCCAGCAGTCTCCACCCCGGGACAGTCTACGAGCAGTGCTTC.

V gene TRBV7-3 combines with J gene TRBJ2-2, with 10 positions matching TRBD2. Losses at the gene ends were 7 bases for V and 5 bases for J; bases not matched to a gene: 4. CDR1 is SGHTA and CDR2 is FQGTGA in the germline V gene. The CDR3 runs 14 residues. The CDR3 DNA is TGTGCCAGCAAGGGACTAGCGTCAACCGGGGAGCTGTTTTTT. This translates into CASKGLASTGELFF.

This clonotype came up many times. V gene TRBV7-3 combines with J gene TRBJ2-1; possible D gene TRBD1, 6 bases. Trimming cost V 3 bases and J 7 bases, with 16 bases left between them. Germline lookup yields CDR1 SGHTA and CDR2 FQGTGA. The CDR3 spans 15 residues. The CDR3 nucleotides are TGTGCCAGCAGCTTTGGGCAGGGGAAAGGAAATGAGCAGTTCTTC. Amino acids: CASSFGQGKGNEQFF.

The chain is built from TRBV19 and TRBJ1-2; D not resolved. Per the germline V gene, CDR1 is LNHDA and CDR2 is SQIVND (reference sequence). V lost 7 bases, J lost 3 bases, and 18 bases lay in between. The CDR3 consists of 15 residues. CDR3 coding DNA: TGTGCCAGTAATAAACCGGGTCTTCCCGACTATGGCTACACCTTC. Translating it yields CASNKPGLPDYGYTF.

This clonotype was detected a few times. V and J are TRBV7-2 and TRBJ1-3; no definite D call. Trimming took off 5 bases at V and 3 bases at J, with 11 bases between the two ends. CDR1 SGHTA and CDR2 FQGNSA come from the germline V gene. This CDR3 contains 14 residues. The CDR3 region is CASSPGYDGNTIYF. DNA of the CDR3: TGTGCCAGCAGCCCCGGCTATGATGGAAACACCATATATTTT.

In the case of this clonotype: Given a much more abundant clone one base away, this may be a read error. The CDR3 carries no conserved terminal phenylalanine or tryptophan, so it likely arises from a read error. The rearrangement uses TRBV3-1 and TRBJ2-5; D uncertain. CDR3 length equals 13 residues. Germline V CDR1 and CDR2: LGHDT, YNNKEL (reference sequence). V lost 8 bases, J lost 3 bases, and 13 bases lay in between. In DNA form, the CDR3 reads TGTGCCAGCTGTATGTGGGGAAAAGAGACCCAGTACCTC. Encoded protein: CASCMWGKETQYL.

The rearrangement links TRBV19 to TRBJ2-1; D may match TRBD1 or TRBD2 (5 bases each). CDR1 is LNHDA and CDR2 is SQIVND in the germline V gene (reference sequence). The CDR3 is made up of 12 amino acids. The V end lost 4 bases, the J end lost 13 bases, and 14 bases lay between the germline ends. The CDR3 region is CASSRDPGKQFF. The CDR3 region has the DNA TGTGCCAGTAGTAGGGACCCAGGGAAACAGTTCTTC. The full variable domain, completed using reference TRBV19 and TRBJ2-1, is DGGITQSPKYLFRKEGQNVTLSCEQNLNHDAMYWYRQDPGQGLRLIYYSQIVNDFQKGDIAEGYSVSREKKESFPLTVTSAQKNPTAFYLCASSRDPGKQFFGPGTRLTVL.

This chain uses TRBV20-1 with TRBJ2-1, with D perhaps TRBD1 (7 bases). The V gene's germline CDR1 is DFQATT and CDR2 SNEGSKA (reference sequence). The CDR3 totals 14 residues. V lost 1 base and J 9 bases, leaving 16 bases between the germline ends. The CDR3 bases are TGCAGTGCTAGAGCGGAGGGGGCGAACACTGAGCAGTTCTTC. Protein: CSARAEGANTEQFF.

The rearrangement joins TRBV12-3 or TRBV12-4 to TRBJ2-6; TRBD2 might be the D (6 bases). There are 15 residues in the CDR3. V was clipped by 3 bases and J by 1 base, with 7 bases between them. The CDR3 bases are TGTGCCAGCAGTTTTGCGGGATCTGGGGCCAACGTCCTGACTTTC. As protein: CASSFAGSGANVLTF.

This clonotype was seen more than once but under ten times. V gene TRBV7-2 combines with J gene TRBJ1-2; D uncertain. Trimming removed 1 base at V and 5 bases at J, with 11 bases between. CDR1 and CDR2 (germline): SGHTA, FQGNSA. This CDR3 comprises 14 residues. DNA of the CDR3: TGTGCCAGCAGCTTAGTCGCGACGAAATATGGCTACACCTTC. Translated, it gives CASSLVATKYGYTF.

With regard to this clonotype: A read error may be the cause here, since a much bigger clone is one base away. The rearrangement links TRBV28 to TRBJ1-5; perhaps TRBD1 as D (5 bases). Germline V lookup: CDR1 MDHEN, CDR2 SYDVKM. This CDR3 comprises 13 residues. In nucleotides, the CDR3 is TGTACCAGCATTCGAGGGGCCGGACAGCCCCAGCATTTT. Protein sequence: CTSIRGAGQPQHF.

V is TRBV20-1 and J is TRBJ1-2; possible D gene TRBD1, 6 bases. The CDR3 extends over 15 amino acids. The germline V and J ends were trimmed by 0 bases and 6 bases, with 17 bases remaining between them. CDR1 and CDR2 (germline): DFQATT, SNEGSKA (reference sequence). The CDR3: CSARDRRGAFNGYTF. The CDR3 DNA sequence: TGCAGTGCTAGAGATCGTCGGGGGGCGTTCAATGGCTACACCTTC.

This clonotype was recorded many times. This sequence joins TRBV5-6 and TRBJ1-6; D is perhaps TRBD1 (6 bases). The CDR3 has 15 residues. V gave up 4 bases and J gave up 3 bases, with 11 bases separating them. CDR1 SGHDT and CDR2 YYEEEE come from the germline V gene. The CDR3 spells CASSPDRSYNSPLHF. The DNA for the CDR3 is TGTGCCAGCAGCCCCGACAGGAGCTATAATTCACCCCTCCACTTT.

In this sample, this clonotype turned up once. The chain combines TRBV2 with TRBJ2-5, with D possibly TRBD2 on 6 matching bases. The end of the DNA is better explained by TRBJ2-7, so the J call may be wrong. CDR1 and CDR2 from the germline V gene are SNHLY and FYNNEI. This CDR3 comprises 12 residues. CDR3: CAGGTYPYEQYF. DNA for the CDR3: TGTGCCGGGGGGACGTACCCCTACGAGCAGTACTTC.

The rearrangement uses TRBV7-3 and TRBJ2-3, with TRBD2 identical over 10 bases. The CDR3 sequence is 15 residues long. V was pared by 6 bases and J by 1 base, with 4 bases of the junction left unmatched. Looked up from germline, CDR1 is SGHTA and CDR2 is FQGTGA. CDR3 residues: CASRALAGGTDTQYF. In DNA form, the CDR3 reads TGTGCCAGCAGGGCTCTAGCGGGGGGCACAGATACGCAGTATTTT.

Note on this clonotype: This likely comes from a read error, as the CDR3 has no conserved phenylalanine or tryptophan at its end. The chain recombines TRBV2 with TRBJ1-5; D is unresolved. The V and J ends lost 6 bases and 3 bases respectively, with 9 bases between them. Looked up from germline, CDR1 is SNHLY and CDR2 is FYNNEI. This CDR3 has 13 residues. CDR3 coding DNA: TGTGCCAGCAGCCAGATGATCAATCAGCCCCAGCATCTT. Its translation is CASSQMINQPQHL.

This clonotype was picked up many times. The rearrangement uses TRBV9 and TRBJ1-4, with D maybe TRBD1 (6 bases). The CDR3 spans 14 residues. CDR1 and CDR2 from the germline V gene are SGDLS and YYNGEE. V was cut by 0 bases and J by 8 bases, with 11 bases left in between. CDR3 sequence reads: CASSVGGADEKLFF. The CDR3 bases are TGTGCCAGCAGCGTAGGGGGGGCGGACGAAAAACTGTTTTTT.

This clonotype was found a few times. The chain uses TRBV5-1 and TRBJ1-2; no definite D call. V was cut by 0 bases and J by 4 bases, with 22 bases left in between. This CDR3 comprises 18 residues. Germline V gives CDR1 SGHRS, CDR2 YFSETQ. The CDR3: CASSLASVAGEDFYGYTF. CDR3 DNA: TGCGCCAGCAGCTTGGCCTCAGTGGCCGGGGAGGACTTCTATGGCTACACCTTC.

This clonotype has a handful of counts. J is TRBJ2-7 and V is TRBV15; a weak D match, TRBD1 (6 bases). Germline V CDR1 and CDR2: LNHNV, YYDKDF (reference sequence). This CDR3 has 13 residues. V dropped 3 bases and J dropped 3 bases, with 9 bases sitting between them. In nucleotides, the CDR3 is TGTGCCACCAGCAGCCCACAGGGCTACGAGCAGTACTTC. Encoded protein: CATSSPQGYEQYF.

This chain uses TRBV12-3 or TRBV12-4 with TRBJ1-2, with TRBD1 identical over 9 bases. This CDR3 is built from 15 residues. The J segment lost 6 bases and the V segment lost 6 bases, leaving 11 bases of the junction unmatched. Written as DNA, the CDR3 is TGTGCCAGCAGCCCCGGGACAGGGAGGATCAATGGCTACACCTTC. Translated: CASSPGTGRINGYTF.

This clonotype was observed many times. Here the CDR3 DNA reads TGTGCCAGTAGTATTTCGAGATCCCCGAACACTGAAGCTTTCTTT. It specifies CASSISRSPNTEAFF. The chain has TRBV19 and TRBJ1-1, with D unclear. Looked up from germline, CDR1 is LNHDA and CDR2 is SQIVND (reference sequence). The CDR3 is 15 residues long. Deletions cut 3 bases from V and 1 base from J, with 12 bases between. Complete variable domain (other parts from reference TRBV19 and TRBJ1-1): DGGITQSPKYLFRKEGQNVTLSCEQNLNHDAMYWYRQDPGQGLRLIYYSQIVNDFQKGDIAEGYSVSREKKESFPLTVTSAQKNPTAFYLCASSISRSPNTEAFFGQGTRLTVV.

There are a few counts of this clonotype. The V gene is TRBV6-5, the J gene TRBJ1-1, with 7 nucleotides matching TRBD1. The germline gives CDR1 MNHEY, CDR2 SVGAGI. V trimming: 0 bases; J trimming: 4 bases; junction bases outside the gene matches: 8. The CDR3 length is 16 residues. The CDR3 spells CASSYSTGRESTEAFF. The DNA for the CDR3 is TGTGCCAGCAGTTACTCGACAGGGAGAGAGAGCACTGAAGCTTTCTTT.

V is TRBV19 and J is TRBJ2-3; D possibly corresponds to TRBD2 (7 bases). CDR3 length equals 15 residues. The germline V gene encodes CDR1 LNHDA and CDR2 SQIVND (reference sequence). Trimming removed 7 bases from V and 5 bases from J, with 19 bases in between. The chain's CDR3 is CASTMGGTWQDTQYF. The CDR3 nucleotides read TGTGCCAGTACAATGGGGGGGACATGGCAAGATACGCAGTATTTT. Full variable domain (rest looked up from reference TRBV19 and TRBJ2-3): DGGITQSPKYLFRKEGQNVTLSCEQNLNHDAMYWYRQDPGQGLRLIYYSQIVNDFQKGDIAEGYSVSREKKESFPLTVTSAQKNPTAFYLCASTMGGTWQDTQYFGPGTRLTVL.

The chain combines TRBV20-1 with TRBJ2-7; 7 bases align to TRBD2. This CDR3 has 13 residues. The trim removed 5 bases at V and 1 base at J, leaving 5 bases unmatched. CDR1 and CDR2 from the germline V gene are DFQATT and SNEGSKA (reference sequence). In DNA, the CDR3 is TGCAGTGCTCGGACTAGTCTATCCTACGAGCAGTACTTC. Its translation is CSARTSLSYEQYF.